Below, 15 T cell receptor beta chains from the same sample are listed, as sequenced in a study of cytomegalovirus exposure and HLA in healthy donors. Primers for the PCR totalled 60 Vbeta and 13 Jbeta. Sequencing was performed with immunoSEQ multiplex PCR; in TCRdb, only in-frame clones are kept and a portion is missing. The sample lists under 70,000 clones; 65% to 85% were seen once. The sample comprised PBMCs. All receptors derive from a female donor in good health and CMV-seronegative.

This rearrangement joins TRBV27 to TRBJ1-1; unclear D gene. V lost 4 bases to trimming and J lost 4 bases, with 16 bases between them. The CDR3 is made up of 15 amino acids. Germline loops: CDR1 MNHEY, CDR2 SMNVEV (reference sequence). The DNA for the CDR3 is TGTGCCAGCAGTTACCGGGATTCAGGTGGCACTGAAGCTTTCTTT. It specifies CASSYRDSGGTEAFF.

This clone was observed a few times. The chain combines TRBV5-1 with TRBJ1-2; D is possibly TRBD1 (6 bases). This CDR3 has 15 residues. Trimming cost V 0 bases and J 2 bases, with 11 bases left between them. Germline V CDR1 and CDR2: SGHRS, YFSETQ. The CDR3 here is CASSLDFGTNYGYTF. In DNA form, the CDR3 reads TGCGCCAGCAGCTTGGACTTCGGGACAAACTATGGCTACACCTTC.

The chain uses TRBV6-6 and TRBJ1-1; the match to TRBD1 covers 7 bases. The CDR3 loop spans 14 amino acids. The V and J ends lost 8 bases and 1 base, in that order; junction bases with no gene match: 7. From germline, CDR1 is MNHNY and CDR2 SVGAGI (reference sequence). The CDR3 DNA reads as TGTGCCAGCTCCCTGACAGGGTCGAACACTGAAGCTTTCTTT. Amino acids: CASSLTGSNTEAFF.

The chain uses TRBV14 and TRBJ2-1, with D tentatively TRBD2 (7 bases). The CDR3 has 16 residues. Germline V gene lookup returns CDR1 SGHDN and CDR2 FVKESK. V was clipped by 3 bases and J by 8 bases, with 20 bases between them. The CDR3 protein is CASSHDGGGSGYEQFF. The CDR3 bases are TGTGCCAGCAGCCACGACGGGGGCGGGAGCGGGTATGAGCAGTTCTTC.

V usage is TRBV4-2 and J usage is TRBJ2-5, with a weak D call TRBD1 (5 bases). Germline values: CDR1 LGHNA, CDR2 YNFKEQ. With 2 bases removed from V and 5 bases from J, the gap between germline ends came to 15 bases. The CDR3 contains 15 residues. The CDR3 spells CASSQNTGSSETQYF. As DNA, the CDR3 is TGTGCCAGCAGCCAAAATACAGGTAGCTCGGAGACCCAGTACTTC.

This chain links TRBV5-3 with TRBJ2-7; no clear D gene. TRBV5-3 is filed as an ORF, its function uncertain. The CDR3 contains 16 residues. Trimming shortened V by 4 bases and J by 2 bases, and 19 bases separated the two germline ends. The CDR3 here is CARSGPHLMWPYEQYF. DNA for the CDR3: TGTGCCAGAAGCGGCCCACATCTTATGTGGCCCTACGAGCAGTACTTC.

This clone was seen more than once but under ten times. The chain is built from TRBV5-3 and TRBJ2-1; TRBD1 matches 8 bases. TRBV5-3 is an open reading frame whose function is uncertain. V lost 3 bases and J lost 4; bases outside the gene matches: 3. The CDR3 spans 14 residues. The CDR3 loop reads CARSSGTGYNEQFF. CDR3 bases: TGTGCCAGAAGCTCCGGGACAGGATACAATGAGCAGTTCTTC.

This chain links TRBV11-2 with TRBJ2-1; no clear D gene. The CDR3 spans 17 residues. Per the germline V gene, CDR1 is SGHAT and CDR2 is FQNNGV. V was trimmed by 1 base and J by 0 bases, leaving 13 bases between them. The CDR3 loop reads CASSLGVDWSSYNEQFF. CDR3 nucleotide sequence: TGTGCCAGCAGCTTAGGGGTCGACTGGAGCTCCTACAATGAGCAGTTCTTC.

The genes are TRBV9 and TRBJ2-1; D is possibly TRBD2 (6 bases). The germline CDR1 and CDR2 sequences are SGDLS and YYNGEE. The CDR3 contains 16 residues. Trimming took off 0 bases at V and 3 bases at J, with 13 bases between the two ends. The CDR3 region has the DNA TGTGCCAGCAGCGTAGTGGGGGGAGGCATCTACAATGAGCAGTTCTTC. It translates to CASSVVGGGIYNEQFF.

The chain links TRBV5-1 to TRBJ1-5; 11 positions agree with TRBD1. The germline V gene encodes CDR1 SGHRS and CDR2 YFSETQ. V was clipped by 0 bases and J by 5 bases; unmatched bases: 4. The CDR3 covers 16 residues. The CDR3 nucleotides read TGCGCCAGCAGCTTGGGGGGGACAGGGGGTTATCAGCCCCAGCATTTT. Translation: CASSLGGTGGYQPQHF.

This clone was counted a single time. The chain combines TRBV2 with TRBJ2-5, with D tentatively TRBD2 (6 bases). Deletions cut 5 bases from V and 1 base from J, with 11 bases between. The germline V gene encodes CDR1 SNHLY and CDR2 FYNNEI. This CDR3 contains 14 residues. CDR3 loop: CASSPSASQETQYF. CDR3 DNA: TGTGCCAGCAGTCCTAGCGCCTCCCAAGAGACCCAGTACTTC.

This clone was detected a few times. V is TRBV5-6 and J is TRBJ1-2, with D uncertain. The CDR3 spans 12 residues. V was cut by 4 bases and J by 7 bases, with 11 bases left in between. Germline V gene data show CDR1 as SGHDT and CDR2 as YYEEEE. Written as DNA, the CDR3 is TGTGCCAGCAGCGTGAATGGAGGTGGCTACACCTTC. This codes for CASSVNGGGYTF.

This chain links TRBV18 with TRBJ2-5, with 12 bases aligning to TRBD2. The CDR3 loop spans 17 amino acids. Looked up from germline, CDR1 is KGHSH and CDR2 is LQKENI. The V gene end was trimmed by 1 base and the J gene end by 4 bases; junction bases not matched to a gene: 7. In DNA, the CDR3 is TGTGCCAGCTCACCACTCCCGACTAGCGGGAGCGGAGAGACCCAGTACTTC. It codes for CASSPLPTSGSGETQYF.

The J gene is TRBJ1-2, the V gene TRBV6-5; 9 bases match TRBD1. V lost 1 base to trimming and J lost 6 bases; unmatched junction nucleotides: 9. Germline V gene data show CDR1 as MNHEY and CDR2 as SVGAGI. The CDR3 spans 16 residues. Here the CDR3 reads CASSYFLGQGIDGYTF. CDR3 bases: TGTGCCAGCAGTTACTTTCTGGGACAGGGTATTGATGGCTACACCTTC.

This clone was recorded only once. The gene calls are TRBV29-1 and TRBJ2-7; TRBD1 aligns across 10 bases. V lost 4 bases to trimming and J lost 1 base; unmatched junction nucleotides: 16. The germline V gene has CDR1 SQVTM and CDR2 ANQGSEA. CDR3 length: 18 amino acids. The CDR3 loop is CSVVGFVPGQGSSYEQYF. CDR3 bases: TGCAGCGTTGTCGGATTCGTACCGGGACAGGGGTCGTCCTACGAGCAGTACTTC.